The rows below give T cell receptor beta chains drawn from one sample of a study of identical twins. TCRdb independently ran MiXCR on the 5' RACE reads; one entry per CDR3 protein. The table has about 330,000 distinct CDR3 sequences, 9% to 15% seen once; the top ten hold roughly 7.8%. These data were likewise used in another study, on yellow fever vaccine responses in identical twins.

Sequencing input: CD8+ T cells sorted from blood. The receptors shown here come from a woman between 18 and 30 years old in good health. Each CDR3 is given with its conserved first and last residue.

v_gene	CDR3aa
TRBV28	CASSDRAQETQYF
TRBV5-1	CASSLEPDVDEQFF
TRBV2	CASSAGEAFF
TRBV6-4	CASSPTGERTEAFF
TRBV7-9	CASGGDRTGNTIYF
TRBV7-6	CANSHGEADTQYF
TRBV27	CASSSGTSGVVEQFF
TRBV12-5	CASGLEGTGGGDTQYF
TRBV5-6	CVSSFGTGGVYSPLHF
TRBV10-3	CAIRARLEQFF
TRBV27	CASSRGQGSGNEQFF
TRBV28	CASSTGPSSSGANVLTF
TRBV4-2	CASSQERGGGTDTQYF
TRBV20-1	CSARDRDRVTGYTF
TRBV5-1	CASGLGTGVLGEQFF
TRBV7-9	CASSLQEANVLTF
TRBV5-1	CASSLGWQAYNEQFF
TRBV29-1	CSVVPLLVWADTQYF
TRBV29-1	CSVYNRSSYEQYF
TRBV5-1	CASSLGTWRGHSYEQYF
TRBV12-3/TRBV12-4	CASSFLGQEYEQYF
TRBV20-1	CCARDLAGASYNEQFF
TRBV29-1	CSVDVRGNEQFF
TRBV9	CASSPSGYSSYEQYF
TRBV7-3	CASSLPEKRFSGNTIYF
TRBV2	CALAGGPFDEQFF
TRBV6-1	CASSRGTSGNTGELFF
TRBV5-6	CASSNSGTRYEQYF
TRBV15	CATGEGLNNEQFF
TRBV11-3	CASSLVERRGEQFF
TRBV7-3	CVSSTGFYNEQFF
TRBV27	CASSLVTGGEKLFF
TRBV13	CASSLEAGFMGDTQYF
TRBV27	CASSLWTGDYEQYF
TRBV10-1	CASNPGTGKNEQFF
TRBV10-1	CASSMDRAFADTQYF
TRBV7-9	CASSLDGGRVYEQYF
TRBV7-9	CASSGPLYTGELFF
TRBV20-1	CSARDRGAGGRETQYF
TRBV7-3	CASSFDAGVAYNEQFF
TRBV19	CASREGGNEQFF
TRBV27	CASSLGLYTGELFF
TRBV28	CASSLWWDRVYNEQFF
TRBV7-9	CASSGPGRTNTDTQYF
TRBV15	CATSRGVSGSTGELFF
TRBV20-1	CSAMLADSYEQYF
TRBV10-3	CAISESPEYGYTF
TRBV27	CASSFRYSGPSTDTQYF
TRBV12-3/TRBV12-4	CASNHAGAGTGTYNGQFF
TRBV7-9	CASSSAWGDGYTF
TRBV7-9	CASSPGQGVNEQFF
TRBV12-3/TRBV12-4	CASTTRGVGTEAFF
TRBV12-3/TRBV12-4	CASTPHKNTEAFF
TRBV20-1	CSAHRVGTHLYEQYF
TRBV7-9	CASSPPEGRGYEQYF
TRBV12-3/TRBV12-4	CASSHRPTNTGELFF
TRBV12-3/TRBV12-4	CASSLGAGVAGPTGELFF
TRBV5-1	CASTLGAPQETQYF
TRBV11-2	CASSLGAPEAFF
TRBV7-9	CASSLSSGDTIYF